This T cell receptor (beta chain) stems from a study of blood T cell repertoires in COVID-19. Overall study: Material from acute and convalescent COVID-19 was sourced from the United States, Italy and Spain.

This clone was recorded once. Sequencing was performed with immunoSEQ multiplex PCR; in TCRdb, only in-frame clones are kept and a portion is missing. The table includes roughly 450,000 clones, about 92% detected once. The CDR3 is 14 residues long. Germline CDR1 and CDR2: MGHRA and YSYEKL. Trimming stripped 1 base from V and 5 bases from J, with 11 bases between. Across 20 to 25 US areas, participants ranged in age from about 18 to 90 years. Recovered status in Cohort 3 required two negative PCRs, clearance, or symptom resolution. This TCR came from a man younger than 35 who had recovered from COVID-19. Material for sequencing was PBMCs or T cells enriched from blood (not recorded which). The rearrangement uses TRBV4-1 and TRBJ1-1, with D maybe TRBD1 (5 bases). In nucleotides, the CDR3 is TGCGCCAGCAGCCAAGGCAAGGGGCTAACTGAAGCTTTCTTT. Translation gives CASSQGKGLTEAFF.